The clone carrying this T cell receptor (beta chain) was picked up a small number of times. The antigen remains unidentified. Time point noted: week 47, end of study. Vaccination used 300 ug of mutant IDH1 20-mer peptide per dose, with topical imiquimod. Each astrocytoma in the donors was new, WHO grade 3 or 4, IDH1-mutant and ATRX-lost. The sample comes from a study of a mutant IDH1 vaccine in newly diagnosed glioma. CDR3 size: 10 residues. Trimming shortened V by 2 bases and J by 8 bases, and 6 bases separated the two germline ends. Germline V CDR1 and CDR2: GTSNPN, SVGIG (reference sequence). Clones were sequenced by immunoSEQ multiplex PCR, and TCRdb holds only the in-frame ones, with some missing. The sample has tens of thousands of clones, 65% to 85% seen once; the top ten hold about 4.5%.

The sequencing here drew on PBMCs, taken from a glioma patient whose treatment included an IDH1 peptide vaccine. The chain combines TRBV30 with TRBJ1-1; D gene uncertain. This clonotype was sampled from a woman aged 30 to 39 with glioma. Some clones in this sample may be carry-over from other donors' samples. As DNA, the CDR3 is TGTGCCTGGAGTCACGGGGAAGCTTTCTTT. It encodes CAWSHGEAFF.